This T cell receptor (beta chain) is drawn from a study of blood T cell repertoires in COVID-19. About the study: Samples of COVID-19 (acute and convalescent) were obtained from the United States, Italy and Spain. From T cells, B-cell-depleted T cells, or PBMCs came the material, which was cDNA or gDNA.

V shed 4 bases, J shed 7 bases, and the junction held 12 bases outside the gene matches. Per germline, CDR1 SGHRS and CDR2 YFSETQ. There are 16 residues in the CDR3. Original processing methods: The authors estimated nucleated cell counts from reference gene primer amplification. Assay: immunoSEQ multiplex PCR; the TCRdb copy retains only in-frame clones and omits some. The V and J calls and the clone size are those of that table, but D and trimming were determined from the DNA. Of under 350,000 clones in the sample, around 89% were seen once. V usage is TRBV5-1 and J usage is TRBJ2-1; TRBD1 matches at 9 bases. The specimen sequenced was peripheral blood. The TCR comes from a man aged 40-49 years with acute or convalescent COVID-19. The CDR3 sequence: CASSPDPGQGGNEQFF. The CDR3 DNA reads TGCGCCAGCAGCCCCGATCCGGGACAGGGAGGGAATGAGCAGTTCTTC.